This TCR beta chain is from a study of shared clonotypes between healthy human individuals. Genomic DNA per cell subset filled all wells of several immunoSEQ plates. Study processing details: Quality scores were absent from the junction-only immunoSEQ sequences, so filtering differed. Measured with immunoSEQ multiplex PCR; TCRdb has only the in-frame clones, and not every one. V, J and clone size are those of that table, while D and trimming were read from the DNA. The repertoire includes about 2 million clones, just under 95% of them detected once, and 1% to 1.5% sits in the top ten. CD45RO-negative, CCR7-positively selected cells formed the naive CD8 fraction, excluding terminally differentiated effector memory CD45RA+ cells. Donors comprised only Caucasian adults living in Nashville, Tennessee. The sample comprised naive CD8+ T cells sorted from blood. The origin of this receptor is a man aged 18 to 29 in good health.

The CDR3 reads CASSLVPELADTQYF. Here the CDR3 DNA reads TGTGCCAGCAGCTTAGTTCCGGAGTTGGCAGATACGCAGTATTTT. The chain links TRBV7-9 to TRBJ2-3; D unresolved. CDR1 is SEHNR, CDR2 FQNEAQ, per germline (reference sequence). V dropped 1 base and J dropped 4 bases, with 12 bases sitting between them. The CDR3 is 15 amino acids.